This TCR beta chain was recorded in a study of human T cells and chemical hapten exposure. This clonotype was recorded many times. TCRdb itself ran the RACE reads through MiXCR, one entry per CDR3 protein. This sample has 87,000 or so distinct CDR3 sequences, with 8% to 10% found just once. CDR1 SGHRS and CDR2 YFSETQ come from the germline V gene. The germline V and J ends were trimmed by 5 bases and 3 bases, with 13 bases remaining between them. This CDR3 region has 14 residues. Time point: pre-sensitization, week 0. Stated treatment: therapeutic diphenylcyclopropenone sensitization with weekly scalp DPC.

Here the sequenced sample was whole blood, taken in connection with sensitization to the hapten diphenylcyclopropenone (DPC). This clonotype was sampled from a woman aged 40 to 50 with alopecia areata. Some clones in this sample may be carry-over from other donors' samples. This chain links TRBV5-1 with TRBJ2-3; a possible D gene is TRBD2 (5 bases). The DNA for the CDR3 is TGCGCCAGCAGAAGGACTGATGAGACAGATACGCAGTATTTT. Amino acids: CASRRTDETDTQYF.